This T cell receptor (beta chain) came from a study of control samples from healthy donors and cancer patients (dated by TCRdb to 2018 to 2020). The germline V gene specifies SGHRS as CDR1 and YFSETQ as CDR2. The junction shows trimming of 3 bases on V and 2 bases on J, plus 11 bases between the germline ends. The CDR3 spans 14 residues, from the cysteine through the phenylalanine. CDR3 DNA is the only sequence kept; it has 42 bases, read in frame from the first base. Library creation used the immunoSEQ multiplex PCR assay. TCRdb mirrors the immuneACCESS table, restricted to in-frame sequences. Some clones are absent from its copies; in checked studies, under half trace to an unresolved V gene, and the reason for the others is unknown. The sample table lists about 130,000 clones, roughly 94% of them with a count of one. The ten largest account for more than 13% of the sample. In regard to this clone: Its target antigen remains unknown. Per-base quality was not reported, and no clone a single base away is much larger than it.

Recombination connected TRBV5-1 to TRBJ2-5; there is no confident call for the D gene. This TCR came from a man aged 55 to 69 with colorectal cancer. The sequenced material came from PBMCs. The bases are TGCGCCAGCAGCTCCGGCGCCCCGCAAGAGACCCAGTACTTC. It codes for CASSSGAPQETQYF.